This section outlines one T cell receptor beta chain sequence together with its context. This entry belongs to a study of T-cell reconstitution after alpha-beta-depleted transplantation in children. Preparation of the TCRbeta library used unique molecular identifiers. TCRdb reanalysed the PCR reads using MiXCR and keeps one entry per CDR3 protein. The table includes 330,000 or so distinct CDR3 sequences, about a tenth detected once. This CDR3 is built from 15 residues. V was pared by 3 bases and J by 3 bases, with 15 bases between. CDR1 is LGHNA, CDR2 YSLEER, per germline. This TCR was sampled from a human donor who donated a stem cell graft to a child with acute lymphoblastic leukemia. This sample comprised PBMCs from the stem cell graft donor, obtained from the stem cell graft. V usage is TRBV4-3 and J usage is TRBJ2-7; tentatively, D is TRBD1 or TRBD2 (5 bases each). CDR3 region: CASSQAGTRDYEQYF. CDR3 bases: TGCGCCAGCAGCCAGGCCGGGACGAGGGACTACGAGCAGTACTTC.